What follows are 18 T cell receptor beta chains derived from one specimen sequenced in a study of blood T cell repertoires in COVID-19. The repertoire was sequenced with immunoSEQ multiplex PCR; TCRdb's copy has only in-frame clones and lacks some. This sample has roughly 670,000 clones; 80% to 90% occur once, and the top ten carry over 0.2%. Material for sequencing was peripheral blood. The receptors stem from a woman between 18 and 29 years old with acute or convalescent COVID-19.

This chain connects TRBV4-1 to TRBJ2-1; D is possibly TRBD2 (6 bases). The CDR3 has 15 amino acids. Trimming took 1 base from V and 6 from J, leaving 13 bases between them. CDR1 and CDR2 from the germline V gene are MGHRA and YSYEKL. The CDR3: CASSQGWEEGNEQFF. The CDR3 DNA sequence: TGCGCCAGCAGCCAAGGGTGGGAGGAGGGCAATGAGCAGTTCTTC.

The V call is TRBV7-9, the J call TRBJ2-3; D unclear. Trimming stripped 2 bases from V and 6 bases from J, with 12 bases between. Germline V lookup: CDR1 SEHNR, CDR2 FQNEAQ (reference sequence). This CDR3 comprises 14 residues. The CDR3 sequence is CASSLTRSGDTQYF. The CDR3 nucleotides are TGTGCCAGCAGCTTAACACGGTCCGGGGATACGCAGTATTTT.

In its sample, this clone was seen a few times. J is TRBJ1-1 and V is TRBV10-3, with TRBD1 identical over 7 bases. Germline trimming cut 10 bases from V and 5 bases from J; bases unmatched to any gene: 13. The germline V gene has CDR1 ENHRY and CDR2 SYGVKD. CDR3 size: 14 residues. The CDR3 sequence: CATLDLTGSTEAFF. DNA of the CDR3: TGTGCCACTCTGGACCTGACAGGGAGTACTGAAGCTTTCTTT.

This sequence joins TRBV25-1 and TRBJ1-2, with 7 bases lining up with TRBD1. The CDR3 covers 14 residues. Trimming cost V 4 bases and J 4 bases; bases outside gene matches: 6. CDR1 is MGHDK and CDR2 is SYGVNS in the germline V gene. CDR3 protein: CASSALGQFYGYTF. CDR3 bases: TGTGCCAGCAGTGCCCTGGGACAGTTCTATGGCTACACCTTC.

The gene calls are TRBV4-1 and TRBJ1-2; 7 bases are shared with TRBD1. J lost 2 bases, V lost 0 bases, and 6 bases had no gene match. Germline V gives CDR1 MGHRA, CDR2 YSYEKL. This CDR3 has 16 residues. In nucleotides, the CDR3 is TGCGCCAGCAGCCAAGACCCCCCAGGGGGGAACTATGGCTACACCTTC. It specifies CASSQDPPGGNYGYTF.

The V gene is TRBV5-6, the J gene TRBJ2-7; no definite D call. The CDR3 totals 13 residues. Germline V gene sequence: CDR1 SGHDT, CDR2 YYEEEE. Trimming took 0 bases from V and 3 from J, leaving 7 bases between them. CDR3 in amino acids: CASSLGSDYEQYF. In nucleotides, the CDR3 is TGTGCCAGCAGCTTGGGAAGCGACTACGAGCAGTACTTC.

This sequence joins TRBV9 and TRBJ1-2; D gene uncertain. The V gene's germline CDR1 is SGDLS and CDR2 YYNGEE. V was cut by 3 bases and J by 4 bases, with 13 bases left in between. The CDR3 is 14 residues long. In nucleotides, the CDR3 is TGTGCCAGCAGCGACCCGACAAGGCCCTATGGCTACACCTTC. Translating gives CASSDPTRPYGYTF.

The V and J genes are TRBV29-1 and TRBJ1-3; a weak D match, TRBD1 (5 bases). This CDR3 has 14 residues. Germline loops: CDR1 SQVTM, CDR2 ANQGSEA. Trimming removed 6 bases at V and 0 bases at J, with 12 bases between. CDR3 DNA sequence: TGCAGCGTGACGACTGGGGCCTCTGGAAACACCATATATTTT. Amino acids: CSVTTGASGNTIYF.

The chain joins TRBV6-2 or TRBV6-3 to TRBJ2-7; weak D call: TRBD2 (6 bases). Trimming took off 4 bases at V and 3 bases at J, with 16 bases between the two ends. The CDR3 runs to 15 residues. Germline V CDR1 and CDR2: MNHEY, SVGEGT. The CDR3 protein is CASSFITSRLYEQYF. CDR3 coding DNA: TGTGCCAGCAGTTTCATAACTAGCAGACTCTACGAGCAGTACTTC.

Only one count was recorded for this clone. The chain has TRBV5-8 and TRBJ2-5; D is perhaps TRBD2 (6 bases). Germline assignment: CDR1 SGHTS and CDR2 YDEGEE. CDR3 length equals 16 residues. The V and J ends lost 2 bases and 1 base respectively, with 15 bases between them. The CDR3, as DNA: TGTGCCAGCAGCTTAGGAGGGCTACCGAGCCAAGAGACCCAGTACTTC. It encodes CASSLGGLPSQETQYF.

The CDR3 nucleotides are TGTGCCAGCAGTCCTTTATATACAGGCAACTATGGCTACACCTTC. Protein: CASSPLYTGNYGYTF. V gene TRBV6-6 combines with J gene TRBJ1-2; TRBD1 might be the D (5 bases). V shed 5 bases and J shed 2 bases, with 15 bases lying between them. Per the germline V gene, CDR1 is MNHNY and CDR2 is SVGAGI (reference sequence). The CDR3 spans 15 residues.

This clone has only one observation. The CDR3 DNA sequence: TGTGCCAGCAGCCGTGGGACTAGCGGGGAAGTAACCGGGGAGCTGTTTTTT. It encodes CASSRGTSGEVTGELFF. The chain carries TRBV6-2 or TRBV6-3 and TRBJ2-2; 13 positions agree with TRBD2. The CDR3 is made up of 17 amino acids. CDR1 is MNHEY and CDR2 is SVGEGT in the germline V gene. V shed 6 bases and J 5 bases; nucleotides not matched to a gene: 9.

This clone was seen only once. This sample includes further DNA sequences coding for the same CDR3. The chain couples TRBV6-5 to TRBJ1-5, with TRBD1 matching 7 bases. This CDR3 is 16 amino acids long. Germline V gene sequence: CDR1 MNHEY, CDR2 SVGAGI. Trimming cost V 4 bases and J 4 bases; bases outside gene matches: 10. The CDR3 nucleotides read TGTGCCAGCAGTTTAAGACGGGACAGTGCAAATCAGCCCCAGCATTTT. This translates into CASSLRRDSANQPQHF.

The gene calls are TRBV7-9 and TRBJ1-1, with 9 bases aligning to TRBD1. Germline values: CDR1 SEHNR, CDR2 FQNEAQ (reference sequence). The CDR3 spans 13 residues. Trimming cost V 4 bases and J 9 bases; bases outside gene matches: 6. CDR3 region: CASSYTGGVQAFF. In nucleotides, the CDR3 is TGTGCCAGCAGCTATACAGGGGGCGTCCAAGCTTTCTTT.

This chain links TRBV7-2 with TRBJ2-2, with D perhaps matching TRBD2 (6 bases). Germline CDR1 SGHTA, CDR2 FQGNSA. Trimming took 1 base from V and 6 from J, leaving 12 bases between them. This CDR3 has 15 residues. This CDR3 reads CASSLGAGFPGELFF. CDR3 in DNA: TGTGCCAGCAGCTTAGGTGCGGGGTTCCCCGGGGAGCTGTTTTTT.

The chain recombines TRBV6-4 with TRBJ1-2; 8 bases line up with TRBD1. The CDR3 length is 15 residues. Germline V CDR1 and CDR2: MRHNA, SNTAGT. The V and J ends lost 5 bases and 7 bases, in that order; junction bases with no gene match: 12. CDR3 residues: CASSKERTGWSGYTF. CDR3 DNA: TGTGCCAGCAGTAAAGAGAGGACAGGGTGGAGTGGCTACACCTTC.

The chain employs TRBV28 and TRBJ2-7, with 8 bases that match TRBD2. Trimming at V came to 2 bases and at J to 1 base, leaving 4 bases not matched to a gene. This CDR3 region has 15 residues. CDR1 is MDHEN, CDR2 SYDVKM, per germline. CDR3 DNA sequence: TGTGCCAGCAGTTTACCTAGCGGGTTTTCCTACGAGCAGTACTTC. It codes for CASSLPSGFSYEQYF.

The J gene is TRBJ1-2, the V gene TRBV5-1, with 7 positions matching TRBD1. From germline, CDR1 is SGHRS and CDR2 YFSETQ. This CDR3 is 16 amino acids long. V lost 4 bases to trimming and J lost 1 base; unmatched junction nucleotides: 10. CDR3 loop: CASSPYDRAINYGYTF. For the CDR3, the DNA is TGCGCCAGCAGCCCCTATGACAGGGCCATTAACTATGGCTACACCTTC.